What follows are 21 T cell receptor beta chains derived from one specimen sequenced in a study of regulatory T cells in long-lasting Graves disease. Time point of the sample: newly diagnosed GD, antithyroid drugs for less than 3 months. PBMC RNA was the source of the TCR library. Both iRepertoire HTBI primers and Arm-PCR of CDR3 regions were used to build the TCR beta libraries. Via MiXCR, TCRdb re-called the multiplex PCR reads, giving one row per CDR3 protein. The sample lists hundreds of thousands of distinct CDR3 sequences; roughly 13% were seen once. This same sample was also taken into another study, of T cells in Graves' hyperthyroidism and ophthalmopathy.

Here the sequenced sample was peripheral blood mononuclear cells (PBMCs), taken at new diagnosis, from a patient treated with antithyroid drugs. The receptor set was obtained from a man aged 25-40 years with Graves disease.

In its sample, this clonotype was seen many times. This rearrangement joins TRBV2 to TRBJ1-1; no clear D gene. Looked up from germline, CDR1 is SNHLY and CDR2 is FYNNEI. The ends were cut back, 8 bases at V and 0 bases at J, with 13 bases in the middle. This CDR3 has 14 residues. CDR3: CASGLSYMNTEAFF. CDR3 nucleotide sequence: TGTGCCAGCGGACTGTCCTATATGAACACTGAAGCTTTCTTT.

V gene TRBV7-6 combines with J gene TRBJ2-1; D is ambiguous. CDR3 length: 14 residues. Germline V CDR1 and CDR2: SGHVS, FNYEAQ. The V end lost 5 bases, the J end lost 10 bases, and 18 bases lay between the germline ends. The CDR3 spells CASSPLPTATEQFF. CDR3 coding DNA: TGTGCCAGCAGCCCGTTACCTACGGCGACCGAGCAGTTCTTC.

This clonotype was seen ten or more times. This rearrangement joins TRBV20-1 to TRBJ2-7; 9 nucleotides agree with TRBD1. With 0 bases clipped from V and 4 bases from J, the junction kept 4 bases outside the gene matches. In germline, CDR1 is DFQATT, CDR2 SNEGSKA (reference sequence). The length of the CDR3 is 14 residues. CDR3 protein: CSAREPGQGYEQYF. The CDR3 DNA reads as TGCAGTGCTAGAGAGCCGGGACAGGGTTACGAGCAGTACTTC.

The table lists this clonotype with many counts. The chain is built from TRBV27 and TRBJ2-1, with TRBD1 identical over 10 bases. With V trimmed by 6 bases and J by 8 bases, 16 bases remained unmatched. Germline CDR1 is MNHEY and CDR2 is SMNVEV (reference sequence). This CDR3 has 17 amino acids. The CDR3 region is CASSHDRGQGGLDEQFF. CDR3 bases: TGTGCCAGCAGCCATGACAGGGGGCAAGGGGGGTTGGATGAGCAGTTCTTC.

The chain is built from TRBV3-1 and TRBJ2-7; 8 positions agree with TRBD2. Trimming cost V 2 bases and J 4 bases; bases outside gene matches: 4. The CDR3 has 14 residues. The germline gives CDR1 LGHDT, CDR2 YNNKEL (reference sequence). CDR3 loop: CASSQQREKYEQYF. In DNA form, the CDR3 reads TGTGCCAGCAGCCAACAGCGGGAGAAGTACGAGCAGTACTTC.

This clonotype was counted many times. The junction does not match germline at one end; this may be a read error. The rearrangement links TRBV6-1 to TRBJ2-3; 9 bases align to TRBD1. CDR3 length: 17 residues. The germline V gene encodes CDR1 MNHNS and CDR2 SASEGT. CDR3 bases: TGTGCTAGCAGTCCCCAGTGGGGGGACAGGGAGGCGGATACGCAGTATTTT. It codes for CASSPQWGDREADTQYF.

The sample holds many counts of this clonotype. The chain carries TRBV6-9 and TRBJ2-5; 10 bases agree with TRBD2. This CDR3 spans 15 amino acids. V was clipped by 3 bases and J by 1 base; unmatched bases: 2. Germline V gene data show CDR1 as MNHGY and CDR2 as SVAAGI. The DNA of the CDR3 is TGTGCCAGCAGTTACGTAGCGGGGGGCCAAGAGACCCAGTACTTC. As protein: CASSYVAGGQETQYF.

This clonotype was detected a few times. CDR3: CATSDSRLGETGELFF. The CDR3 DNA reads TGTGCCACCAGTGATTCACGTCTTGGGGAAACCGGGGAGCTGTTTTTT. This chain links TRBV24-1 with TRBJ2-2; D uncertain. This CDR3 has 16 residues. V was pared by 2 bases and J by 5 bases, with 14 bases between. From germline, CDR1 is KGHDR and CDR2 SFDVKD.

There are many counts of this clonotype. This chain uses TRBV5-1 with TRBJ1-2; D perhaps matches TRBD1 (5 bases). Trimming took off 5 bases at V and 8 bases at J, with 13 bases between the two ends. From germline, CDR1 is SGHRS and CDR2 YFSETQ. The CDR3 is made up of 12 amino acids. Here the CDR3 DNA reads TGCGCCAGCAGGGTGGGACCGTGGGGCTACACCTTC. Its translation is CASRVGPWGYTF.

This clonotype appeared many times. This chain uses TRBV11-2 with TRBJ2-7; 9 nucleotides line up with TRBD2. V was clipped by 1 base and J by 0 bases; unmatched bases: 10. Per germline, CDR1 SGHAT and CDR2 FQNNGV. The CDR3 consists of 18 residues. CDR3 in DNA: TGTGCCAGCAGCTTAGCCGGCGGGAGGGGGGTCCCCTCCTACGAGCAGTACTTC. Encoded protein: CASSLAGGRGVPSYEQYF.

This clonotype was seen more than once but under ten times. The chain carries TRBV6-2 or TRBV6-3 and TRBJ2-1; D unclear. V shed 6 bases and J shed 4 bases, with 16 bases lying between them. The CDR3 loop spans 15 amino acids. The V gene's germline CDR1 is MNHEY and CDR2 SVGEGT. CDR3 bases: TGTGCCAGCAGACATCCTTCCCGGAAGTACAATGAGCAGTTCTTC. Its translation: CASRHPSRKYNEQFF.

This chain joins TRBV19 and TRBJ2-7, with 8 positions matching TRBD1. Germline-derived CDR1 and CDR2 are LNHDA and SQIVND (reference sequence). The CDR3 length is 13 residues. J lost 3 bases, V lost 10 bases, and 8 bases had no gene match. CDR3 amino acids: CAIEPGQDYEQYF. The CDR3 nucleotides are TGTGCCATTGAACCGGGACAGGACTACGAGCAGTACTTC.

On this clonotype: One base away lies a much larger clone, so this may be a sequencing read error. The chain combines TRBV3-1 with TRBJ2-5, with D unresolved. Germline V gene sequence: CDR1 LGHDT, CDR2 YNNKEL (reference sequence). With 0 bases removed from V and 2 bases from J, the gap between germline ends came to 13 bases. The CDR3 has 16 residues. CDR3 amino acids: CASSQEPTRIQETQYF. The CDR3 region has the DNA TGTGCCAGCAGCCAAGAACCAACGCGGATACAAGAGACCCAGTACTTC.

The sample holds many counts of this clonotype. The rearrangement uses TRBV20-1 and TRBJ2-1; a possible D gene is TRBD1 (6 bases). V was shortened by 6 bases and J by 4 bases, with 13 bases between the two germline ends. The CDR3 is made up of 13 amino acids. The germline V gene encodes CDR1 DFQATT and CDR2 SNEGSKA (reference sequence). The CDR3 DNA follows: TGCAGTGCCGCTGGACAGCATTACAATGAGCAGTTCTTC. This codes for CSAAGQHYNEQFF.

This clonotype was seen many times. The gene calls are TRBV27 and TRBJ2-1; D not certain. V was pared by 3 bases and J by 9 bases, with 9 bases between. The CDR3 runs 12 residues. Germline assignment: CDR1 MNHEY and CDR2 SMNVEV (reference sequence). In DNA form, the CDR3 reads TGTGCCAGCAGTTTCGTCGTTGGTGAGCAGTTCTTC. It is translated as CASSFVVGEQFF.

This clonotype was picked up many times. The genes are TRBV10-1 and TRBJ1-3, with D uncertain. Trimming cost V 9 bases and J 5 bases, with 2 bases left between them. This CDR3 comprises 9 residues. CDR1 and CDR2 (germline): WNHNN, SYGVQD (reference sequence). This CDR3 is CASRNTIYF. The CDR3 nucleotides are TGCGCCAGTAGAAACACCATATATTTT.

This clonotype was observed many times. This rearrangement joins TRBV20-1 to TRBJ2-1, with D unresolved. V dropped 0 bases and J dropped 0 bases, with 9 bases sitting between them. The germline CDR1 and CDR2 sequences are DFQATT and SNEGSKA (reference sequence). CDR3 length equals 15 residues. As DNA, the CDR3 is TGCAGTGCTAGAGATCTCGCAGTCTCCTACAATGAGCAGTTCTTC. As protein: CSARDLAVSYNEQFF.

The table lists this clonotype with many counts. The chain links TRBV20-1 to TRBJ2-1, with D tentatively TRBD2 (6 bases). The CDR3 extends over 16 amino acids. The germline V gene has CDR1 DFQATT and CDR2 SNEGSKA (reference sequence). V was cut by 6 bases and J by 7 bases, with 25 bases left in between. This CDR3 reads CSAPMGGTKLTNEQFF. CDR3 nucleotide sequence: TGCAGTGCCCCGATGGGCGGGACCAAGTTGACGAATGAGCAGTTCTTC.

The chain links TRBV18 to TRBJ2-1; D uncertain. The CDR3 is 14 amino acids. With 6 bases removed from V and 8 bases from J, the gap between germline ends came to 17 bases. CDR1 and CDR2 from the germline V gene are KGHSH and LQKENI. The CDR3 sequence: CASSPITQFDEQFF. The CDR3 DNA sequence: TGTGCCAGCTCTCCCATCACCCAGTTCGATGAGCAGTTCTTC. Full variable domain (missing parts from reference TRBV18 and TRBJ2-1): NAGVMQNPRHLVRRRGQEARLRCSPMKGHSHVYWYRQLPEEGLKFMVYLQKENIIDESGMPKERFSAEFPKEGPSILRIQQVVRGDSAAYFCASSPITQFDEQFFGPGTRLTVL.

This clonotype turned up a few times. The CDR3 DNA is TGTGCCAGCAGCGGGGGACTCGAGGAGACCCAGTACTTC. Translated, it gives CASSGGLEETQYF. V usage is TRBV11-2 and J usage is TRBJ2-5, with D perhaps matching TRBD2 (6 bases). The CDR3 contains 13 residues. Germline V lookup: CDR1 SGHAT, CDR2 FQNNGV. V lost 5 bases and J lost 5, with 12 bases in between. Using reference TRBV11-2 and TRBJ2-5 for the parts outside the CDR3, the full variable domain is EAGVAQSPRYKIIEKRQSVAFWCNPISGHATLYWYQQILGQGPKLLIQFQNNGVVDDSQLPKDRFSAERLKGVDSTLKIQPAKLEDSAVYLCASSGGLEETQYFGPGTRLLVL.

V gene TRBV25-1 combines with J gene TRBJ2-6; 7 bases agree with TRBD1. J was trimmed by 2 bases and V by 11 bases; bases with no gene match: 3. The CDR3 runs to 13 residues. The germline V gene has CDR1 MGHDK and CDR2 SYGVNS. The CDR3 coding sequence is TGTGCCGCAGGGGGAACTGGGGCCAACGTCCTGACTTTC. Translating it yields CAAGGTGANVLTF.